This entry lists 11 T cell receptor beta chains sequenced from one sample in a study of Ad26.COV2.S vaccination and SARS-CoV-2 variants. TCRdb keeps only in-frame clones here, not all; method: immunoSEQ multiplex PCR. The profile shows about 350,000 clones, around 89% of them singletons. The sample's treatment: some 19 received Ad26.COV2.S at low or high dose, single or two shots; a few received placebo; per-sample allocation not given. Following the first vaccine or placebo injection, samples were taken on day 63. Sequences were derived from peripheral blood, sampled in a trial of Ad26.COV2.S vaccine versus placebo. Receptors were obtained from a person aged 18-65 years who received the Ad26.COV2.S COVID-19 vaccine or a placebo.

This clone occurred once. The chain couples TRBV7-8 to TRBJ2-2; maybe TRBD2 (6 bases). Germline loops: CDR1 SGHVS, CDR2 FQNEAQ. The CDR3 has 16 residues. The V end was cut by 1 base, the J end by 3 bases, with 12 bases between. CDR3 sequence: CASSLGRGPDTGELFF. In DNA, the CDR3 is TGTGCCAGCAGCTTAGGGAGGGGTCCCGACACCGGGGAGCTGTTTTTT. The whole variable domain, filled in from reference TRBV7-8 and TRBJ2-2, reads GAGVSQSPRYKVAKRGQDVALRCDPISGHVSLFWYQQALGQGPEFLTYFQNEAQLDKSGLPSDRFFAERPEGSVSTLKIQRTQQEDSAVYLCASSLGRGPDTGELFFGEGSRLTVL.

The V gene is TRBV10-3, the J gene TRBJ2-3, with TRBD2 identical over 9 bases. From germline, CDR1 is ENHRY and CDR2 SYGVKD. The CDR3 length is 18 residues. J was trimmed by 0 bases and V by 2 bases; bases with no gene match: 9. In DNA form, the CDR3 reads TGTGCCATCAGTGAGCGGTGGCTAGCGGGATCTAGCACAGATACGCAGTATTTT. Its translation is CAISERWLAGSSTDTQYF.

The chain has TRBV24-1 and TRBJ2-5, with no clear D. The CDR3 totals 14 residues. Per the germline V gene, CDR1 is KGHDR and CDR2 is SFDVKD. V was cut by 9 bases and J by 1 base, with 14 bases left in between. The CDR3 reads CATRRATFQETQYF. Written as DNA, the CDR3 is TGTGCCACCCGACGCGCGACATTCCAAGAGACCCAGTACTTC.

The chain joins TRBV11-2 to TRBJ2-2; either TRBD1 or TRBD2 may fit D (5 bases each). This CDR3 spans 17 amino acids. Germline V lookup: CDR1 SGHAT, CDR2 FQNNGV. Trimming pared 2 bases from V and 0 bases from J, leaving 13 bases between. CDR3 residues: CASSLLPGTANTGELFF. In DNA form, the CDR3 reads TGTGCCAGCAGCTTACTCCCCGGGACGGCGAACACCGGGGAGCTGTTTTTT.

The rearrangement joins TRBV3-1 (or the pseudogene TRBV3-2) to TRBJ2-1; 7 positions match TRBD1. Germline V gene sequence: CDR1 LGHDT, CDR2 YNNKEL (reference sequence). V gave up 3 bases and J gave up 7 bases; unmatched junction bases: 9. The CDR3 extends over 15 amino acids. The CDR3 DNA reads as TGTGCCAGCAGCCAGCACAGGGGCAGCGGAAATGAGCAGTTCTTC. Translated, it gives CASSQHRGSGNEQFF.

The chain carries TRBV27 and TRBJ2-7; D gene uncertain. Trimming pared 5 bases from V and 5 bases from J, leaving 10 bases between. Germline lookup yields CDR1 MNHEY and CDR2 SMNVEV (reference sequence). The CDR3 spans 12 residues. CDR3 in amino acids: CASSIGNHEQYF. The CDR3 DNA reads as TGTGCCAGCAGTATAGGTAACCACGAGCAGTACTTC.

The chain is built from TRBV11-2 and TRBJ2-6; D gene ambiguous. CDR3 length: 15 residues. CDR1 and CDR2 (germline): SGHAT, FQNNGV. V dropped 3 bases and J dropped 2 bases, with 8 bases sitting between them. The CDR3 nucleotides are TGTGCCAGCAGCTTCCAAGGCGCTGGGGCCAACGTCCTGACTTTC. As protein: CASSFQGAGANVLTF.

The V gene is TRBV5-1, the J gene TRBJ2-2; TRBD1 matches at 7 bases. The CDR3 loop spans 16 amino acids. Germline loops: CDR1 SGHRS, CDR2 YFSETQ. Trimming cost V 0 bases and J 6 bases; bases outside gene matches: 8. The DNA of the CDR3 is TGCGCCAGCAGCTTGGATTCGGGCAGGGGGTCCGGGGAGCTGTTTTTT. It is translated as CASSLDSGRGSGELFF.

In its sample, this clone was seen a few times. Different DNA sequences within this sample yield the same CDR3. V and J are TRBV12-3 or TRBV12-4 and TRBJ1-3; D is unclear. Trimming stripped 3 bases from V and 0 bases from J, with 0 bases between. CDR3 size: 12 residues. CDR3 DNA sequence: TGTGCCAGCAGTTTCTCTGGAAACACCATATATTTT. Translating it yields CASSFSGNTIYF.

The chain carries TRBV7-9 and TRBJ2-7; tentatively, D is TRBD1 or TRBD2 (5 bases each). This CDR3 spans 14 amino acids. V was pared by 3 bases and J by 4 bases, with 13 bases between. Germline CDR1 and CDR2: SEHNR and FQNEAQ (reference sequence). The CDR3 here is CASSFPTGGYEQYF. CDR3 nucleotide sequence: TGTGCCAGCAGCTTCCCAACTGGGGGTTACGAGCAGTACTTC.

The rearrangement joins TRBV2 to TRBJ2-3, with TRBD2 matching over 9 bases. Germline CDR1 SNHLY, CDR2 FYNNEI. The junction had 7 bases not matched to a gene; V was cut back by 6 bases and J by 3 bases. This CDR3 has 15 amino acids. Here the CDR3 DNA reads TGTGCCAGCAGCCCCCCGGCGGGGGGGACAGATACGCAGTATTTT. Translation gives CASSPPAGGTDTQYF.